These 17 T cell receptor beta chains were sequenced from one sample in a study of T cells in Graves' hyperthyroidism and ophthalmopathy. Amplification of TCR beta CDR3 regions used RNA as the template. HTBI primers were used for first-round RT-PCR of the TCR CDR3. TCRdb passed the multiplex PCR reads through MiXCR, listing each CDR3 protein once. The sample consists of 650,000 to 700,000 distinct CDR3 sequences, roughly 17% of them appearing once. The sample was blood. Receptors originate from a man aged 45-60 years with Graves' hyperthyroidism.

This clonotype showed up many times. The chain couples TRBV30 to TRBJ2-2; D call uncertain. The CDR3 covers 14 residues. Trimming removed 4 bases at V and 2 bases at J, with 11 bases between. Germline V gives CDR1 GTSNPN, CDR2 SVGIG (reference sequence). The CDR3 is CAWKSDLNTGELFF. DNA for the CDR3: TGTGCCTGGAAGTCAGATCTTAACACCGGGGAGCTGTTTTTT.

The J gene is TRBJ2-2, the V gene TRBV4-3; 8 bases are shared with TRBD2. CDR3 length equals 21 residues. The ends lost 0 bases at V and 4 bases at J; junction bases unmatched: 19. The germline CDR1 and CDR2 sequences are LGHNA and YSLEER. The CDR3 here is CASSQDEGLIERELGTGELFF. In DNA, the CDR3 is TGCGCCAGCAGCCAAGATGAGGGGCTAATTGAGCGGGAGCTCGGCACCGGGGAGCTGTTTTTT.

The chain recombines TRBV4-3 with TRBJ1-2; the D is unclear. There are 13 residues in the CDR3. From germline, CDR1 is LGHNA and CDR2 YSLEER. V was clipped by 1 base and J by 5 bases, with 8 bases between them. The CDR3 sequence: CASSQGELYGYTF. The CDR3 DNA follows: TGCGCCAGCAGCCAAGGAGAACTTTATGGCTACACCTTC.

This clonotype was observed at least ten times. The chain uses TRBV11-2 and TRBJ2-1; unclear D gene. V was clipped by 1 base and J by 7 bases, with 14 bases between them. Germline-derived CDR1 and CDR2 are SGHAT and FQNNGV. There are 15 residues in the CDR3. CDR3 nucleotides: TGTGCCAGCAGCTTAGGGGGTACTACGCCGAATGAGCAGTTCTTC. Its protein is CASSLGGTTPNEQFF.

This chain links TRBV7-2 with TRBJ2-7, with a possible D match to TRBD1 (5 bases). Trimming took off 1 base at V and 3 bases at J, with 13 bases between the two ends. The germline V gene has CDR1 SGHTA and CDR2 FQGNSA. The CDR3 spans 15 residues. CDR3 loop: CASSLGQGVFYEQYF. In nucleotides, the CDR3 is TGTGCCAGCAGCTTAGGCCAGGGCGTTTTCTACGAGCAGTACTTC.

This clonotype came up a few times. This chain connects TRBV6-5 to TRBJ1-5, with D hard to call. The germline V gene encodes CDR1 MNHEY and CDR2 SVGAGI. Trimming cost V 0 bases and J 3 bases, with 9 bases left between them. This CDR3 has 15 residues. This CDR3 is CASSYSIQNNQPQHF. The CDR3, as DNA: TGTGCCAGCAGTTACTCGATACAGAACAATCAGCCCCAGCATTTT.

This clonotype was counted ten times or more. The V call is TRBV2, the J call TRBJ1-1; D gene uncertain. CDR1 SNHLY and CDR2 FYNNEI come from the germline V gene. The CDR3 is made up of 14 amino acids. Trimming removed 7 bases from V and 1 base from J, with 13 bases in between. The CDR3, as DNA: TGTGCCAGCAACAAGGAGAGCCCGAACACTGAAGCTTTCTTT. Protein: CASNKESPNTEAFF.

Concerning this clonotype: A much larger clone differs by one base, so this may be a read error. As the CDR3 is not closed by the conserved phenylalanine or tryptophan, this likely results from a read error. This rearrangement joins TRBV5-1 to TRBJ2-1; 16 bases are shared with TRBD2. The junction had 5 bases not matched to a gene; V was cut back by 4 bases and J by 4 bases. Germline V gene data show CDR1 as SGHRS and CDR2 as YFSETQ. This CDR3 has 17 residues. Written as DNA, the CDR3 is TGCGCCAGCAGCCAAGGGACTAGCGGGAGGGGGTACAATGAGCAGTTCCTC. It is translated as CASSQGTSGRGYNEQFL.

This clonotype was counted at least ten times. This rearrangement joins TRBV2 to TRBJ1-5; TRBD1 aligns across 7 bases. Per germline, CDR1 SNHLY and CDR2 FYNNEI. With V trimmed by 5 bases and J by 6 bases, 4 bases remained unmatched. The CDR3 extends over 13 amino acids. CDR3 region: CASSNGQVQPQHF. The DNA for the CDR3 is TGTGCCAGCAGTAATGGACAGGTTCAGCCCCAGCATTTT.

This clonotype was seen many times. The rearrangement links TRBV11-2 to TRBJ2-5; no clear D gene. Germline CDR1 SGHAT, CDR2 FQNNGV. This CDR3 is built from 12 residues. Trimming left V 0 bases short and J 7 bases short, with 6 bases between. CDR3 bases: TGTGCCAGCAGCTTAGATCAGTGGACCCAGTACTTC. Translation gives CASSLDQWTQYF.

This clonotype appeared a few times. CDR3 DNA sequence: TGTGCCATCTCGTACCAGGTGGATGAGCAGTTCTTC. Translation: CAISYQVDEQFF. The rearrangement uses TRBV7-9 and TRBJ2-1; the D is unclear. The CDR3 has 12 amino acids. V was trimmed by 10 bases and J by 8 bases, leaving 15 bases between them. Germline V lookup: CDR1 SEHNR, CDR2 FQNEAQ (reference sequence).

The chain links TRBV28 to TRBJ1-1, with D possibly being TRBD1 (6 bases). The germline V gene has CDR1 MDHEN and CDR2 SYDVKM. This CDR3 has 15 residues. The germline V and J ends were trimmed by 6 bases and 6 bases, with 20 bases remaining between them. The CDR3 nucleotides are TGTGCCAGCAGCTTTGAGCCAGAGACAGGCGCTGAAGCTTTCTTT. Its protein product is CASSFEPETGAEAFF.

The sample holds a few counts of this clonotype. The chain joins TRBV12-3 or TRBV12-4 to TRBJ1-2; D ambiguous. V lost 2 bases to trimming and J lost 4 bases, with 5 bases between them. The CDR3 has 12 amino acids. The DNA for the CDR3 is TGTGCCAGCAGTTTAACGACCTATGGCTACACCTTC. It encodes CASSLTTYGYTF.

This clonotype has a count of ten or more. The chain joins TRBV11-2 to TRBJ2-2; 10 nucleotides line up with TRBD2. Trimming at V came to 5 bases and at J to 2 bases, leaving 5 bases not matched to a gene. Germline loops: CDR1 SGHAT, CDR2 FQNNGV. CDR3 length: 16 amino acids. In DNA, the CDR3 is TGTGCCAGCAGCCACGGACTAGCGGTAAACACCGGGGAGCTGTTTTTT. It specifies CASSHGLAVNTGELFF.

This clonotype has ten or more counts. The CDR3 DNA follows: TGTGCCAGCAGCTTTAGACTAGCGGGGGCTAGCACAGATACGCAGTATTTT. It yields the protein CASSFRLAGASTDTQYF. V and J are TRBV7-3 and TRBJ2-3; TRBD2 aligns across 12 bases. CDR1 and CDR2 from the germline V gene are SGHTA and FQGTGA. Trimming took 3 bases from V and 0 from J; bases not matched to a gene: 4. The CDR3 is 17 residues long.

This clonotype was observed at least ten times. The rearrangement uses TRBV19 and TRBJ1-5, with a tentative D call TRBD1 (6 bases). The CDR3 length is 15 residues. Germline CDR1 LNHDA, CDR2 SQIVND (reference sequence). Trimming shortened V by 6 bases and J by 6 bases, and 18 bases separated the two germline ends. The CDR3 reads CASSLDGTKIQPQHF. In DNA form, the CDR3 reads TGTGCCAGTAGCCTCGATGGGACAAAGATTCAGCCCCAGCATTTT. Variable domain in full (rest from reference TRBV19 and TRBJ1-5): DGGITQSPKYLFRKEGQNVTLSCEQNLNHDAMYWYRQDPGQGLRLIYYSQIVNDFQKGDIAEGYSVSREKKESFPLTVTSAQKNPTAFYLCASSLDGTKIQPQHFGDGTRLSIL.

On this clonotype itself: A read error may account for a junction end that differs from germline. The chain links TRBV20-1 to TRBJ2-7, with 8 bases matching TRBD1. The CDR3 covers 14 residues. Germline CDR1 reads DFQATT; CDR2 reads SNEGSKA (reference sequence). Here the CDR3 reads CGAEKRLTGGEQYF. The DNA for the CDR3 is TGCGGTGCCGAAAAACGGTTAACAGGGGGCGAGCAGTACTTC.